This T cell receptor (beta chain) was sequenced in a study of graft-versus-host responses after intestinal transplantation. About the research overall: Anti-thymocyte globulin induction was given to all recipients, followed by tacrolimus and steroids for three to four years. General study findings and limits: High graft-versus-host to host-versus-graft clonal ratios were found in allografts of patients who had graft-donor T cell macrochimerism.

The method was immunoSEQ multiplex PCR; TCRdb's version includes in-frame clones alone and lacks a portion of them. The data contain more than 13,000 clones, about 35% of them singletons. Plates contained about 200,000 CFSE-labeled responder cells and about 200,000 irradiated, violet-dye-labeled stimulator cells. This TCR was recovered from a human patient who received an intestinal transplant. Sequencing was performed on alloreactive CD8+ T cells from a mixed lymphocyte reaction culture, taken before intestinal transplant. Sample subset: CFSE-low proliferating T cells sorted from roughly six-day pre-transplant mixed lymphocyte reaction (GvH or HvG direction).

The DNA of the CDR3 is TGTGCCACCAGCGGGGAGGTCGGACAGACGAGGGCCGAGCAGTACTTC. Translated: CATSGEVGQTRAEQYF. The V gene is TRBV15, the J gene TRBJ2-7, with D perhaps being TRBD1 or TRBD2 (6 bases each). CDR3 length: 16 residues. The V gene lost 5 bases and the J gene lost 6 bases, with 23 bases spanning the gap. Germline V gene lookup returns CDR1 LNHNV and CDR2 YYDKDF (reference sequence).